The T cell receptor beta chain under discussion was sequenced for a study of blood T cell repertoires in COVID-19. Overall study: The United States, Italy and Spain supplied acute and convalescent COVID-19 samples. PBMCs, B-cell-depleted T cells, or T cells were the source of the cDNA or gDNA that made up the material.

Germline values: CDR1 SEHNR, CDR2 FQNEAQ (reference sequence). With 5 bases removed from V and 5 bases from J, the gap between germline ends came to 9 bases. CDR3 length: 12 residues. Authors' methods: Amplification from reference gene primers served as the basis for estimated nucleated cell counts. Data came from immunoSEQ multiplex PCR; TCRdb stores just in-frame clones and leaves some out. V, J and clone size derive from that table, while D and trimming were established from the DNA sequence. The data show fewer than 300,000 clones, roughly 91% seen once. This clone was seen a handful of times. The source is a woman aged 40 to 55 who had recovered from COVID-19. Sample: peripheral blood. V and J are TRBV7-9 and TRBJ1-1; TRBD1 might be the D (5 bases). The CDR3 bases are TGTGCCAGCAGCCCGACAGTGACTGAAGCTTTCTTT. This codes for CASSPTVTEAFF.